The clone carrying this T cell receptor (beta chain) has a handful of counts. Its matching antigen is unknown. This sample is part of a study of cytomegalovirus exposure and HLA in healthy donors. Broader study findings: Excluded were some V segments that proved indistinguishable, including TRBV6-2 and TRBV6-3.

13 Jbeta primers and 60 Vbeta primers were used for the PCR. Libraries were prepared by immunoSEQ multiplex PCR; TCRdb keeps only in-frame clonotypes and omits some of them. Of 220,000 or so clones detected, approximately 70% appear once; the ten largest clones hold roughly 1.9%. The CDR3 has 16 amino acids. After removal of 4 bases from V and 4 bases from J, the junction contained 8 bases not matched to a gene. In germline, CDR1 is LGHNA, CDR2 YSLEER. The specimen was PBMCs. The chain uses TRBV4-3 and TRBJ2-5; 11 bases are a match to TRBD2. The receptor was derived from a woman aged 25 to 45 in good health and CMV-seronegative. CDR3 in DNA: TGCGCCAGCAGCCTAAGGGGGCTAGCGGGAGGAGAGACCCAGTACTTC. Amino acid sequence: CASSLRGLAGGETQYF.